Below are 13 T cell receptor beta chains sequenced from a single sample in a study of early stage breast cancer tumors. TCRdb's copy holds only in-frame clones and misses some; the assay was immunoSEQ multiplex PCR. There are roughly 13,000 clones in the sample; around three quarters occur only once, and less than 8.5% lies in the top ten. The sample comprised normal breast tissue next to the tumor. The source is a person aged 45 to 59 with breast cancer.

The rearrangement joins TRBV28 to TRBJ1-2; D not resolved. V was trimmed by 2 bases and J by 0 bases, leaving 10 bases between them. The CDR3 length is 15 residues. Germline CDR1 and CDR2: MDHEN and SYDVKM. The CDR3 coding sequence is TGTGCCAGCAGTTTAGTCGGCACCACTAACTATGGCTACACCTTC. It translates to CASSLVGTTNYGYTF.

This clone was seen a single time. This chain joins TRBV6-5 and TRBJ2-1, with a possible D match to TRBD2 (5 bases). CDR3 length: 14 amino acids. The V gene lost 7 bases and the J gene lost 7 bases, with 17 bases spanning the gap. Germline V lookup: CDR1 MNHEY, CDR2 SVGAGI. The CDR3 loop is CASTSPGEHNEQFF. The CDR3 nucleotides are TGTGCCAGCACCTCGCCCGGGGAGCATAATGAGCAGTTCTTC.

J is TRBJ2-7 and V is TRBV9; no firm D call. Germline CDR1 SGDLS, CDR2 YYNGEE. The ends were cut back, 4 bases at V and 2 bases at J, with 10 bases in the middle. This CDR3 is 13 amino acids long. The CDR3 DNA sequence: TGTGCCAGCAGCCCTCAAGGTGCCTACGAGCAGTACTTC. Amino acid sequence: CASSPQGAYEQYF.

Concerning this clone: The junction departs from germline at one end; a sequencing error may be responsible. The V gene is TRBV7-7, the J gene TRBJ2-3; 14 nucleotides line up with TRBD2. From germline, CDR1 is SSHAT and CDR2 FNYEAQ (reference sequence). CDR3 size: 17 residues. The CDR3 region has the DNA TGTGCTAGCAGCCGCGGGACTAGCGGGAGTAGCACAGATACGCAGTATTTT. Translating gives CASSRGTSGSSTDTQYF.

J is TRBJ2-6 and V is TRBV2; TRBD1 matches 7 bases. CDR3 length: 15 residues. V gave up 7 bases and J gave up 2 bases; unmatched junction bases: 5. CDR1 and CDR2 from the germline V gene are SNHLY and FYNNEI. The CDR3 reads CASIDRVAGANVLTF. CDR3 in DNA: TGTGCCAGCATTGACAGGGTGGCTGGGGCCAACGTCCTGACTTTC.

The rearrangement joins TRBV25-1 to TRBJ2-1; 9 nucleotides line up with TRBD2. CDR1 MGHDK and CDR2 SYGVNS come from the germline V gene. This CDR3 spans 14 amino acids. Trimming removed 4 bases from V and 5 bases from J; junction bases left unmatched: 3. The CDR3, as DNA: TGTGCCAGCAGTGTGGCTAGCGGGAACAATGAGCAGTTCTTC. Amino acids: CASSVASGNNEQFF.

This rearrangement joins TRBV27 to TRBJ2-1; 7 bases are shared with TRBD2. The CDR3 is 13 amino acids. V lost 4 bases, J lost 6 bases, and 3 bases stayed unmatched. The germline V gene encodes CDR1 MNHEY and CDR2 SMNVEV (reference sequence). CDR3 region: CASSSLARNEQFF. In DNA form, the CDR3 reads TGTGCCAGCAGTTCACTAGCGCGCAATGAGCAGTTCTTC.

The V and J genes are TRBV5-4 and TRBJ2-1, with 14 bases fitting TRBD2. Germline CDR1 and CDR2: SGHNT and YYREEE (reference sequence). V lost 4 bases, J lost 0 bases, and 6 bases stayed unmatched. The CDR3 has 18 amino acids. The DNA of the CDR3 is TGTGCCAGCAGCGGACTAGCGGGAGGTATTAGCTCCTACAATGAGCAGTTCTTC. As protein: CASSGLAGGISSYNEQFF.

CDR3 residues: CASSDRYNEQFF. CDR3 DNA: TGTGCCAGCAGTGATCGTTACAATGAGCAGTTCTTC. The gene calls are TRBV2 and TRBJ2-1; D is uncertain. The CDR3 contains 12 residues. Per germline, CDR1 SNHLY and CDR2 FYNNEI. Trimming pared 3 bases from V and 4 bases from J, leaving 4 bases between.

The V call is TRBV9, the J call TRBJ2-1; 8 bases match TRBD2. Trimming removed 0 bases from V and 7 bases from J; junction bases left unmatched: 6. Germline CDR1 is SGDLS and CDR2 is YYNGEE. This CDR3 spans 15 amino acids. In DNA, the CDR3 is TGTGCCAGCAGCGTAGTGGCGGGGGGAGATAATGAGCAGTTCTTC. Translated, it gives CASSVVAGGDNEQFF.

The chain combines TRBV19 with TRBJ2-7; D gene ambiguous. Trimming cost V 5 bases and J 1 base, with 12 bases left between them. This CDR3 has 14 amino acids. Germline assignment: CDR1 LNHDA and CDR2 SQIVND (reference sequence). The CDR3: CASSVRALSYEQYF. The CDR3 DNA reads as TGTGCCAGTAGTGTCCGCGCTTTATCCTACGAGCAGTACTTC.

The V call is TRBV10-3, the J call TRBJ2-1; 9 bases are shared with TRBD2. This CDR3 comprises 18 residues. V lost 0 bases to trimming and J lost 4 bases; unmatched junction nucleotides: 10. The germline V gene encodes CDR1 ENHRY and CDR2 SYGVKD. CDR3 coding DNA: TGTGCCATCAGTGAGTCGACCGGTAGCGGGAGTGGTTACAATGAGCAGTTCTTC. It encodes CAISESTGSGSGYNEQFF.

V is TRBV7-8 and J is TRBJ2-4; the D gene is possibly TRBD1 (5 bases). Trimming left V 4 bases short and J 8 bases short, with 12 bases between. The germline CDR1 and CDR2 sequences are SGHVS and FQNEAQ. This CDR3 has 13 amino acids. The CDR3 DNA is TGTGCCAGCAGCTACGACAGTCGCGACATTCAGTACTTC. Protein product: CASSYDSRDIQYF.